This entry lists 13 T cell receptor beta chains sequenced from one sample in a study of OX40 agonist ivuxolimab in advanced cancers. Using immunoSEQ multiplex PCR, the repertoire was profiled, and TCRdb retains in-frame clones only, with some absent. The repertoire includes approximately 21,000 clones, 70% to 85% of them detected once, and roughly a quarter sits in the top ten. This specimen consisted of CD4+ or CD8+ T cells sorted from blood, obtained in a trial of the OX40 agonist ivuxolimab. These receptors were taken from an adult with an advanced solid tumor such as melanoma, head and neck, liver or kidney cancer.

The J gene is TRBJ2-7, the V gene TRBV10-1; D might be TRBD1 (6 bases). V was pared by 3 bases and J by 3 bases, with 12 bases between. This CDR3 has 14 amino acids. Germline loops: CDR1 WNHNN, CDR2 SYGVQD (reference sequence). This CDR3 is CASSEGGRGYEQYF. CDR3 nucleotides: TGCGCCAGCAGTGAAGGCGGCAGGGGCTACGAGCAGTACTTC.

This chain's CDR3 is CASSRGPGQGDEQYF. The CDR3 DNA reads as TGTGCCAGCAGTAGGGGCCCGGGACAGGGGGACGAGCAGTACTTC. The V gene is TRBV2, the J gene TRBJ2-7; 11 bases are shared with TRBD1. Germline V lookup: CDR1 SNHLY, CDR2 FYNNEI. This CDR3 contains 15 residues. Trimming at V came to 5 bases and at J to 5 bases, leaving 8 bases not matched to a gene.

CDR3 in amino acids: CASSYSSDYNEQFF. The CDR3 DNA sequence: TGTGCCAGCAGTTACTCGAGCGACTACAATGAGCAGTTCTTC. The chain joins TRBV6-6 to TRBJ2-1; D ambiguous. From germline, CDR1 is MNHNY and CDR2 SVGAGI (reference sequence). V lost 0 bases, J lost 3 bases, and 6 bases lay in between. The CDR3 spans 14 residues.

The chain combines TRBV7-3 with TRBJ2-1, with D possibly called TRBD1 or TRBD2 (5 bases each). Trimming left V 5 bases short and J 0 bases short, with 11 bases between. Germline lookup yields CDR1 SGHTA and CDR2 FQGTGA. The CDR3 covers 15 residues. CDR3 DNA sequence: TGTGCCAGCAGCCTACGGGGCAGCTCCTACAATGAGCAGTTCTTC. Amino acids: CASSLRGSSYNEQFF. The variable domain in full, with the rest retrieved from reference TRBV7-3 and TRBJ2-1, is GAGVSQTPSNKVTEKGKYVELRCDPISGHTALYWYRQSLGQGPEFLIYFQGTGAADDSGLPNDRFFAVRPEGSVSTLKIQRTERGDSAVYLCASSLRGSSYNEQFFGPGTRLTVL.

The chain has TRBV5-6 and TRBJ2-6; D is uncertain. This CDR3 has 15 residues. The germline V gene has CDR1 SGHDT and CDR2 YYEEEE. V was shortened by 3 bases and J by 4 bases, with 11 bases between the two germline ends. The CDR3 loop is CASSSFKLGANVLTF. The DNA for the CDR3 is TGTGCCAGCAGCTCATTTAAACTGGGGGCCAACGTCCTGACTTTC.

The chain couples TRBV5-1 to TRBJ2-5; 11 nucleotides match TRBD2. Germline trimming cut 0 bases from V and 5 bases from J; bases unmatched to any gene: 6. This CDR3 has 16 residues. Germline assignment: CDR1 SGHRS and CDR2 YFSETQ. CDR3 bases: TGCGCCAGCAGCTTGGGGCTAGCGGGGGGCGCGGAGACCCAGTACTTC. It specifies CASSLGLAGGAETQYF.

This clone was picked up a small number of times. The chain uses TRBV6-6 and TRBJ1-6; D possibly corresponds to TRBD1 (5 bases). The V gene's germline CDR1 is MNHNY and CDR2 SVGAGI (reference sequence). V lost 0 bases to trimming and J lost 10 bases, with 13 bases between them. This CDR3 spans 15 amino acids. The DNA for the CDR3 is TGTGCCAGCAGTTACTCGACTGGGGGAGGCTCACCCCTCCACTTT. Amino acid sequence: CASSYSTGGGSPLHF.

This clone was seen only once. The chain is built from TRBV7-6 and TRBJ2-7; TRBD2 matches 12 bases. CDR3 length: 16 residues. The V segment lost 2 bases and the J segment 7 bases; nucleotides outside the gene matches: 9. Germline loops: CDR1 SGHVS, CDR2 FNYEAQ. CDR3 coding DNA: TGTGCCAGCAGCTTACTAAGACTAGCGGGAGTCGGTGAGCAGTACTTC. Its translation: CASSLLRLAGVGEQYF.

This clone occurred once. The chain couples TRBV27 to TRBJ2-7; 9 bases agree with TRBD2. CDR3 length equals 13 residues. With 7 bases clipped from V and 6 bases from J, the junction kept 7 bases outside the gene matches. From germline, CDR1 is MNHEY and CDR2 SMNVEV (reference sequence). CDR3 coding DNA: TGTGCCAGCAAGGGACTAGCTTATCCCGAGCAGTACTTC. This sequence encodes CASKGLAYPEQYF.

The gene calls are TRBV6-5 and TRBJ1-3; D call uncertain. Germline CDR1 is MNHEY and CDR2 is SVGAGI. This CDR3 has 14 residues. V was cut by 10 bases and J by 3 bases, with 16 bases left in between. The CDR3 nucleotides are TGTGCCACTCGAGCGGAGGGCGGTGGAAACACCATATATTTT. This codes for CATRAEGGGNTIYF.

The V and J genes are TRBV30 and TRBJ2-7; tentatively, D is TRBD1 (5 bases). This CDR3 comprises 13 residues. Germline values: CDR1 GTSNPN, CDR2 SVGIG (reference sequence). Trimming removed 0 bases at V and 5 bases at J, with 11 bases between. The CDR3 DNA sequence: TGTGCCTGGAGTGTAGCAGGGCCCAACGAGCAGTACTTC. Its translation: CAWSVAGPNEQYF. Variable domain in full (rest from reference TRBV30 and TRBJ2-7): SQTIHQWPATLVQPVGSPLSLECTVEGTSNPNLYWYRQAAGRGLQLLFYSVGIGQISSEVPQNLSASRPQDRQFILSSKKLLLSDSGFYLCAWSVAGPNEQYFGPGTRLTVT.

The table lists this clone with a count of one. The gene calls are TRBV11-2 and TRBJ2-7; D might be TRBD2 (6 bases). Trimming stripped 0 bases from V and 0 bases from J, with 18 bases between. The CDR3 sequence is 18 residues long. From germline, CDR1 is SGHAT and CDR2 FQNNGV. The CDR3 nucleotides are TGTGCCAGCAGCTTAGATGAGGCGTATCGACTAGACTCCTACGAGCAGTACTTC. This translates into CASSLDEAYRLDSYEQYF. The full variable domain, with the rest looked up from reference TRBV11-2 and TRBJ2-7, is EAGVAQSPRYKIIEKRQSVAFWCNPISGHATLYWYQQILGQGPKLLIQFQNNGVVDDSQLPKDRFSAERLKGVDSTLKIQPAKLEDSAVYLCASSLDEAYRLDSYEQYFGPGTRLTVT.

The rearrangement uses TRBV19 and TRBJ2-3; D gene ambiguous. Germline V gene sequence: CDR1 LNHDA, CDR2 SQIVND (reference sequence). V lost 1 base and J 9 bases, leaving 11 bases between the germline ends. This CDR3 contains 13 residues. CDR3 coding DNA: TGTGCCAGTAGTATAGTGGTCCGAGAGACGCAGTATTTT. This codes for CASSIVVRETQYF.